The subject of this entry is one T cell receptor beta chain. Its antigen is unknown. The CDR3 runs 11 residues. Trimming cost V 6 bases and J 6 bases, with 7 bases left between them. Germline loops: CDR1 MNHNY, CDR2 SVGAGI (reference sequence). The data stem from a study of T cells in narcolepsy. In the study overall: Donors had narcolepsy type 1 or type 2, or were healthy controls. Study-level points and caveats: Autoreactive HCRT-specific and TRIB2-specific clonotypes were marked in same-patient CSF-versus-blood CD4+ comparisons. Healthy controls reportedly lacked the autoreactive clonotypes serially found in patients' blood.

Clones were sequenced by immunoSEQ multiplex PCR, and TCRdb holds only the in-frame ones, with some missing. The sample contains about 710 clones, around a fifth of which appear only once. The source is a human donor with narcolepsy. Sequenced sample: cultured CD4+ T cells from cerebrospinal fluid. The chain has TRBV6-6 and TRBJ2-3, with a weak D call TRBD1 (6 bases). This chain's CDR3 is CASRQGDTQYF. The CDR3 DNA reads as TGTGCCAGCAGGCAGGGGGATACGCAGTATTTT.